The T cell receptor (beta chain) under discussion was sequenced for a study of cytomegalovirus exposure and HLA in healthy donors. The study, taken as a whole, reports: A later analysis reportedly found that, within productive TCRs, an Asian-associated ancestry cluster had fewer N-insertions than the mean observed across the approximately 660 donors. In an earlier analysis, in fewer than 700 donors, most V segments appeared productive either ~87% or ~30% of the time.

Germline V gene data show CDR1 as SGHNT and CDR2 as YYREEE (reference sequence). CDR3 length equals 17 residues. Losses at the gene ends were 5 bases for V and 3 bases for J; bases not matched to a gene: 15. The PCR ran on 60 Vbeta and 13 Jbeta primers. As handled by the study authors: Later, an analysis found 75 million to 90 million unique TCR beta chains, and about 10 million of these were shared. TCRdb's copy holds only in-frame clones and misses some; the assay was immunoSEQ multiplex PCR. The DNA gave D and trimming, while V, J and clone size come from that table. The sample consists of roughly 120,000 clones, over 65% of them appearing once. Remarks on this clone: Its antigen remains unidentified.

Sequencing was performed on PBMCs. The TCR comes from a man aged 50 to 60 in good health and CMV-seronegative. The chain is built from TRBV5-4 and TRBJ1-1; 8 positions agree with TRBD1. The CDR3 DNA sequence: TGTGCCAGCAGTTCGGACAGGGCAGGGAGGTTGGACACTGAAGCTTTCTTT. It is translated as CASSSDRAGRLDTEAFF.